Sequencing of this T cell receptor (beta chain) was carried out in a study of radiation and T cells in renal cell carcinoma. The CDR3 is 13 residues long. The V end lost 5 bases, the J end lost 5 bases, and 15 bases lay between the germline ends. Germline V gene lookup returns CDR1 SQVTM and CDR2 ANQGSEA. TCRdb keeps only in-frame clones here, not all; method: immunoSEQ multiplex PCR. In the table there are around 140,000 clones, about nine tenths of which are singletons. Described time point: baseline pretreatment blood. As for treatment: 15 Gy SBRT to primary tumor, nephrectomy 4 weeks later. This rearrangement joins TRBV29-1 to TRBJ2-5, with D possibly being TRBD1 (5 bases). This TCR was recovered from a woman aged 70-85 years with renal cell carcinoma. The sequenced sample was blood, obtained from a patient whose treatment included radiotherapy and nephrectomy. The CDR3 spells CSVRPGLVETQYF. In nucleotides, the CDR3 is TGCAGCGTTAGGCCAGGGCTTGTGGAGACCCAGTACTTC.